The rows below give T cell receptor beta chains drawn from one sample of a study of CD8 T cells in Susac syndrome. TCRdb redid the calling of the immunoSEQ multiplex PCR reads with MiXCR, one entry per CDR3 protein. The sample records 140,000 to 150,000 distinct CDR3 sequences, roughly 95% being singletons. The sequenced sample was CD4+ T cells from PBMCs. The receptors stem from a human donor in good health. Each CDR3 is given with its conserved first and last residue. Fields, in order: clone size, J gene, V gene, CDR3 length, D gene, CDR3 DNA, CDR3 protein. A D gene is named only where the DNA matches it firmly. For some rows the clone size is stated as once, few or many, or as a class when expanded; others skip it.

>NA|TRBJ2-7|TRBV27|16|TRBD2
TGTGCCAGCAGTCTCCTTAGCGGGAGGTTCTTCTACGAGCAGTACTTC
CASSLLSGRFFYEQYF
>NA|TRBJ2-7|TRBV6-2/TRBV6-3|16|TRBD2
TGTGCCAGCAGTGACGCCGGGACTAGCGGGAGCTACGAGCAGTACTTC
CASSDAGTSGSYEQYF
>NA|TRBJ1-2|TRBV5-1|14|NA
TGCGCCAGCAGCTTGGACAGGGTATCGTATGGCTACACCTTC
CASSLDRVSYGYTF
>NA|TRBJ2-2|TRBV27|16|TRBD2
TGTGCCAGCAGTTCACTAGCGGGAGTATCTAGCGGGGAGCTGTTTTTT
CASSSLAGVSSGELFF
>NA|TRBJ2-3|TRBV5-1|15|TRBD2
TGCGCCAGCAGGCCCTTAGCGGGAGGGGCAGATACGCAGTATTTT
CASRPLAGGADTQYF
>NA|TRBJ1-4|TRBV2|13|TRBD1
TGTGCCAAACGACAGGGGATGGGAGAAAAACTGTTTTTT
CAKRQGMGEKLFF
>NA|TRBJ1-2|TRBV5-4|15|TRBD1
TGTGCCAGCAGCTTGACAGGGGCCGCTATGGGGGGCTACACCTTC
CASSLTGAAMGGYTF
>NA|TRBJ2-2|TRBV19|15|NA
TGTGCCAGTAGTATCCGGTTAGCGGACACCGGGGAGCTGTTTTTT
CASSIRLADTGELFF
>NA|TRBJ2-3|TRBV6-5|16|NA
TGTGCCAGCAGTTACGGCGCGACTTCTAGCACAGATACGCAGTATTTT
CASSYGATSSTDTQYF
>once|TRBJ2-3|TRBV15|16|TRBD2
TGTGCCACCAGCAGAGGACTAGCGGGAGTGATAGATACGCAGTATTTT
CATSRGLAGVIDTQYF
>NA|TRBJ2-1|TRBV5-1|14|NA
TGCGCCAGCAGGGGGCAGGGAACTAACAATGAGCAGTTCTTC
CASRGQGTNNEQFF
>NA|TRBJ1-2|TRBV9|15|NA
TGTGCCAGCAGCGTAGTGGCGGACCCCCTCTATGGCTACACCTTC
CASSVVADPLYGYTF
>NA|TRBJ1-1|TRBV6-2/TRBV6-3|15|NA
TGTGCCAGCAGCCTAAAAGCAGGGTGGGGCACTGAAGCTTTCTTT
CASSLKAGWGTEAFF